The 4 T cell receptor beta chains given below trace back to one sample, sequenced in a study of T-cell memory formation after mild COVID-19. In TCRdb, the 5' RACE reads were re-called with MiXCR into one record per CDR3 protein. The table includes about 360,000 distinct CDR3 sequences, around an eighth detected once. The material sequenced was PBMCs or a T cell subset sorted from them (not recorded which). The receptors were sampled from a man between 18 and 29 years old who had mild COVID-19 (a few samples of this study predate the infection). Cell type and time point are not known.

The chain couples TRBV4-1 to TRBJ2-4, with TRBD2 matching 8 bases. CDR3 length equals 17 residues. J gave up 1 base and V 1 base, and 6 bases lay outside the gene matches. CDR1 MGHRA and CDR2 YSYEKL come from the germline V gene. The CDR3: CASSQGGQRGAKNIQYF. In DNA form, the CDR3 reads TGCGCCAGCAGCCAAGGTGGTCAGCGGGGGGCCAAAAACATTCAGTACTTC.

This clonotype was observed a few times. V and J are TRBV3-1 and TRBJ1-3; D not certain. Between the trimmed V and J ends, which lost 0 bases and 0 bases, there was a span of 6 bases. Germline V gene lookup returns CDR1 LGHDT and CDR2 YNNKEL (reference sequence). The CDR3 totals 15 residues. The CDR3 protein is CASSQDRLSGNTIYF. The CDR3 region has the DNA TGTGCCAGCAGCCAAGACAGACTCTCTGGAAACACCATATATTTT. The full variable domain, in which reference TRBV3-1 and TRBJ1-3 provide the parts outside the CDR3, is DTAVSQTPKYLVTQMGNDKSIKCEQNLGHDTMYWYKQDSKKFLKIMFSYNNKELIINETVPNRFSPKSPDKAHLNLHINSLELGDSAVYFCASSQDRLSGNTIYFGEGSWLTVV.

The table lists this clonotype with many counts. At one boundary the junction diverges from the germline segment, which might be a read error. This chain joins TRBV7-7 and TRBJ2-3; D possibly corresponds to TRBD1 (5 bases). Germline values: CDR1 SSHAT, CDR2 FNYEAQ (reference sequence). This CDR3 is 14 amino acids long. The CDR3 reads CASSPGFLTDTQYF. CDR3 in DNA: TGTGCTAGCAGCCCAGGGTTTCTCACAGATACGCAGTATTTT.

The gene calls are TRBV4-2 and TRBJ2-5; 10 bases fit TRBD2. In germline, CDR1 is LGHNA, CDR2 YNFKEQ. The trim removed 1 base at V and 2 bases at J, leaving 7 bases unmatched. The CDR3 extends over 17 amino acids. The DNA for the CDR3 is TGTGCCAGCAGCCAAGCGCAACTAGCGGGGATACAAGAGACCCAGTACTTC. Translation: CASSQAQLAGIQETQYF.